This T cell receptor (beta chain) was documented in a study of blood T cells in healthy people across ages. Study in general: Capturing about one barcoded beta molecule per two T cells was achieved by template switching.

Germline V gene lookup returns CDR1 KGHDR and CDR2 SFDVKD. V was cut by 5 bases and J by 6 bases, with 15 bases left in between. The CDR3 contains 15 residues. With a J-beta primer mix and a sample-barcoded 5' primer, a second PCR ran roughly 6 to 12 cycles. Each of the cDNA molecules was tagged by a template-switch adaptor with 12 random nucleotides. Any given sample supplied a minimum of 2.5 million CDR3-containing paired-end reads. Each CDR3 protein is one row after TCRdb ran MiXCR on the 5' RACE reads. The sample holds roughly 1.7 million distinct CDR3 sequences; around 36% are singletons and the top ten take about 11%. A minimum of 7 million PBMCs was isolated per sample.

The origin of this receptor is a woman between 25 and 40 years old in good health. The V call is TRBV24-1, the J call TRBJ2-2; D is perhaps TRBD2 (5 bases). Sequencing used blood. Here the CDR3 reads CATSAPEDGSGELFF. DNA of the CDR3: TGTGCCACCAGTGCACCGGAGGATGGATCCGGGGAGCTGTTTTTT.